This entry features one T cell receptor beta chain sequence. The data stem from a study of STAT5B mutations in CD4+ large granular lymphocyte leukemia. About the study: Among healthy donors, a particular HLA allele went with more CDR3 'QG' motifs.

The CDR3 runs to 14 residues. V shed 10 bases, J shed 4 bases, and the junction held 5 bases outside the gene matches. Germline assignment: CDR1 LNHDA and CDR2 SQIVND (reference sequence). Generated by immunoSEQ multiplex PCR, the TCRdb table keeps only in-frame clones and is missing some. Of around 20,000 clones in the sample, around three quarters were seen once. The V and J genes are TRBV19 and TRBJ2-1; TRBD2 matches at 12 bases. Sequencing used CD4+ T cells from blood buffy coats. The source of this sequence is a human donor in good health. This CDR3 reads CATSSGRGYNEQFF. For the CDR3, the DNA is TGTGCCACCTCTAGCGGGAGGGGATACAATGAGCAGTTCTTC. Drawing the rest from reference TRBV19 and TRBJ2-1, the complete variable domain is DGGITQSPKYLFRKEGQNVTLSCEQNLNHDAMYWYRQDPGQGLRLIYYSQIVNDFQKGDIAEGYSVSREKKESFPLTVTSAQKNPTAFYLCATSSGRGYNEQFFGPGTRLTVL.